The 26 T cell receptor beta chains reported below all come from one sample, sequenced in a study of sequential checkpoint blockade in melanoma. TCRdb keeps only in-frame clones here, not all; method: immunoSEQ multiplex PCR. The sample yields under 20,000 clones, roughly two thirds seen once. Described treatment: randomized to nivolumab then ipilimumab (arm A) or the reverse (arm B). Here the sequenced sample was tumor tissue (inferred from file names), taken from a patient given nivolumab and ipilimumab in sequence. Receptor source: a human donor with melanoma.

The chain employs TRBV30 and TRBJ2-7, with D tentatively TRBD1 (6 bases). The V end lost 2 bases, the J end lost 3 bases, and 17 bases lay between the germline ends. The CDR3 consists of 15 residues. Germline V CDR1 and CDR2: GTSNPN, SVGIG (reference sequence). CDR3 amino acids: CAWSSQSGERYEQYF. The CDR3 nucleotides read TGTGCCTGGAGTAGCCAATCAGGGGAACGCTACGAGCAGTACTTC.

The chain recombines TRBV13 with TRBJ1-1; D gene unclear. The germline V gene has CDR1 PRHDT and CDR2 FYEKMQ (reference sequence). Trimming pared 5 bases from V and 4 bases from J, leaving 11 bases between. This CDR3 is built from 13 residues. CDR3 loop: CASSPSGPTEAFF. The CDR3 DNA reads TGTGCCAGCAGCCCCTCGGGTCCCACTGAAGCTTTCTTT.

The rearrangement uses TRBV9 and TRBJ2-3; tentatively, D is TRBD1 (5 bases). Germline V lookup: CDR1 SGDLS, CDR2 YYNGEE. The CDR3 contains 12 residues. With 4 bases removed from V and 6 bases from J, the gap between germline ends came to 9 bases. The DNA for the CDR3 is TGTGCCAGCAGCCCAGGGTTGGATACGCAGTATTTT. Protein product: CASSPGLDTQYF.

CDR3 in amino acids: CASRGLAGGRDTQYF. Written as DNA, the CDR3 is TGTGCCAGCAGGGGGCTAGCGGGGGGGCGAGATACGCAGTATTTT. The rearrangement uses TRBV6-8 and TRBJ2-3, with 12 bases that match TRBD2. With V trimmed by 6 bases and J by 5 bases, 6 bases remained unmatched. The CDR3 extends over 15 amino acids. Germline loops: CDR1 MNHGY, CDR2 SAAAGT.

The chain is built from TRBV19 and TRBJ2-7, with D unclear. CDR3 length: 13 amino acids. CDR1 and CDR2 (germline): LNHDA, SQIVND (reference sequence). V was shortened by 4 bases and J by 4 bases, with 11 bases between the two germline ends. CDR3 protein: CASSTLQAYEQYF. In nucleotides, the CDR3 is TGTGCCAGTAGTACATTGCAGGCTTACGAGCAGTACTTC.

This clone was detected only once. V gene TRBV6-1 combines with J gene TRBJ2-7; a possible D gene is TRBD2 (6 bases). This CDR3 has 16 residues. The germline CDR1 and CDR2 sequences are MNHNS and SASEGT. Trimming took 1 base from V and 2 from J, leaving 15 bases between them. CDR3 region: CASSEVALAQAYEQYF. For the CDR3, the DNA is TGTGCCAGCAGTGAAGTGGCGCTAGCGCAGGCCTACGAGCAGTACTTC.

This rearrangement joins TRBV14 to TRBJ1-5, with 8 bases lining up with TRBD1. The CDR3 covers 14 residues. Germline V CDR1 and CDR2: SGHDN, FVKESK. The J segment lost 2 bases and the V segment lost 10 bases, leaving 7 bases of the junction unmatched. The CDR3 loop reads CATRQGLGNQPQHF. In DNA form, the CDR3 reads TGTGCCACAAGACAGGGGCTTGGCAATCAGCCCCAGCATTTT.

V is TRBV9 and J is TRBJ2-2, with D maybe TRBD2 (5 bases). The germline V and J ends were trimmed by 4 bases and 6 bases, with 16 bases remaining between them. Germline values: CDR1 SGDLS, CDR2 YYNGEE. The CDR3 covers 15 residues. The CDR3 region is CASSLRRSMAGELFF. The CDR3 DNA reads TGTGCCAGCAGCCTGAGGAGGAGTATGGCCGGGGAGCTGTTTTTT. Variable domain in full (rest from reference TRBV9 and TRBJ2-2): DSGVTQTPKHLITATGQRVTLRCSPRSGDLSVYWYQQSLDQGLQFLIQYYNGEERAKGNILERFSAQQFPDLHSELNLSSLELGDSALYFCASSLRRSMAGELFFGEGSRLTVL.

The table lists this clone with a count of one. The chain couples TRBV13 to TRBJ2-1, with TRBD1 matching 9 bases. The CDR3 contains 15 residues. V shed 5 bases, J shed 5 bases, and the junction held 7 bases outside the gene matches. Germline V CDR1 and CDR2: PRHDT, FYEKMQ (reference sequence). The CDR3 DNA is TGTGCCAGCAGCACAGGGACAGGGTGGGACAATGAGCAGTTCTTC. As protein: CASSTGTGWDNEQFF.

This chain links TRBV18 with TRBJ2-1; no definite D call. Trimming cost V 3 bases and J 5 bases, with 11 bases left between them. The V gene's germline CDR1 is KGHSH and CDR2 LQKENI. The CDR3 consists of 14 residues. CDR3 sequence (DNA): TGTGCCAGCTCACCTCGCCCAGAAAACAATGAGCAGTTCTTC. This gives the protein CASSPRPENNEQFF.

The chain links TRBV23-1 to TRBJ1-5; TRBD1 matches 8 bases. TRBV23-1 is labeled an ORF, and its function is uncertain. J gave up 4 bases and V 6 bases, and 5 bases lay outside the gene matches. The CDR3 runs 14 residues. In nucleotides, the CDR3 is TGCGCCAGCAGCCAAGACAGGGGAAATCAGCCCCAGCATTTT. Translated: CASSQDRGNQPQHF.

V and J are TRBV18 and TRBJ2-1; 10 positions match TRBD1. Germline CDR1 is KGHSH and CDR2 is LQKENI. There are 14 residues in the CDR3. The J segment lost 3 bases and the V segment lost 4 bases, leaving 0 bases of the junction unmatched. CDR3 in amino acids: CASSRDRGYNEQFF. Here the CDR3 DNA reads TGTGCCAGCTCACGGGACAGGGGCTACAATGAGCAGTTCTTC.

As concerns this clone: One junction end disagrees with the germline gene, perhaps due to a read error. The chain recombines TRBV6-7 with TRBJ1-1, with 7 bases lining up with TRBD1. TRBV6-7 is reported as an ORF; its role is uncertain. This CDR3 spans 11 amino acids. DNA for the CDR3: TGTGCCAGCAGTCCGGGACAGATCGGGGCCTTT. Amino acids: CASSPGQIGAF.

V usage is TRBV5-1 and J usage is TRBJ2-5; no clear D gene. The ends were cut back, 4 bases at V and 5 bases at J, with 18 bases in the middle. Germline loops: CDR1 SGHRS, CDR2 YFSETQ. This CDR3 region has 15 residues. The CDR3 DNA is TGCGCCAGCAGCCCGGGCTCCCAGGCGGAGGAGACCCAGTACTTC. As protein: CASSPGSQAEETQYF.

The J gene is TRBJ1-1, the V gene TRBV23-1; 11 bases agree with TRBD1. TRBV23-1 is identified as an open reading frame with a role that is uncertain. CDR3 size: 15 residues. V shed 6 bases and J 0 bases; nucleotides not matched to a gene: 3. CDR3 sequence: CASSPGQGVNTEAFF. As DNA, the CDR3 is TGCGCCAGCAGCCCGGGACAGGGGGTGAACACTGAAGCTTTCTTT.

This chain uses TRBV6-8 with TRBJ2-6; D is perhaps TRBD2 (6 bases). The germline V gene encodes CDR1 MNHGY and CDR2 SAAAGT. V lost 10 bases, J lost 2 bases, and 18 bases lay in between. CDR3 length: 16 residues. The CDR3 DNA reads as TGTGCCATCAGGAGCGGGCAGGACGCTGGGGCCAACGTCCTGACTTTC. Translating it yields CAIRSGQDAGANVLTF.

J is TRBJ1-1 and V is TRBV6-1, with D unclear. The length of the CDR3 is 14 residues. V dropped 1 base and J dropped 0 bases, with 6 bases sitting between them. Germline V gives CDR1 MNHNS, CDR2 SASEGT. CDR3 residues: CASSEVLLNTEAFF. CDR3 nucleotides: TGTGCCAGCAGTGAAGTGCTGCTGAACACTGAAGCTTTCTTT.

The CDR3 coding sequence is TGTGCCAGCAGGCTTCCGGGACTAGCTAGTATTGGGAATGAGCAGTTCTTC. This sequence encodes CASRLPGLASIGNEQFF. The V gene is TRBV28, the J gene TRBJ2-1; 9 bases map to TRBD2. CDR3 length: 17 residues. The germline CDR1 and CDR2 sequences are MDHEN and SYDVKM. Trimming cost V 6 bases and J 7 bases; bases outside gene matches: 16.

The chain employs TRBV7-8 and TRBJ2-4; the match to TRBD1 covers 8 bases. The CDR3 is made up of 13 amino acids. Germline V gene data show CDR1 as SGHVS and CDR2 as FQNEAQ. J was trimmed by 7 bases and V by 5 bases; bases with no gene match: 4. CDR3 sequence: CASSPGGKNIQYF. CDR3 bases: TGTGCCAGCAGCCCAGGGGGCAAGAACATTCAGTACTTC.

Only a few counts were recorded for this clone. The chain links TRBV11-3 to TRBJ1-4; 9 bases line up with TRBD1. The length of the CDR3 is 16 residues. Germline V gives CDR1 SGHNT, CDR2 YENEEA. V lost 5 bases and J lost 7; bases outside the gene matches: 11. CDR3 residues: CASSRNWDRDGEKLFF. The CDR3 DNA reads TGTGCCAGCAGCCGCAATTGGGACAGGGACGGTGAAAAACTGTTTTTT.

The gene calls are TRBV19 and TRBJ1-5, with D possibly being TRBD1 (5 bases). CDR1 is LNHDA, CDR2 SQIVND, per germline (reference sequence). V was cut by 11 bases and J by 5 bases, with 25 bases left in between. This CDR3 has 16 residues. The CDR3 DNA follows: TGTGCCTCACTATCGGGGGAGTCGGCCAGATATCAGCCCCAGCATTTT. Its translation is CASLSGESARYQPQHF. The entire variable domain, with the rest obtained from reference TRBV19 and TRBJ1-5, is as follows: DGGITQSPKYLFRKEGQNVTLSCEQNLNHDAMYWYRQDPGQGLRLIYYSQIVNDFQKGDIAEGYSVSREKKESFPLTVTSAQKNPTAFYLCASLSGESARYQPQHFGDGTRLSIL.

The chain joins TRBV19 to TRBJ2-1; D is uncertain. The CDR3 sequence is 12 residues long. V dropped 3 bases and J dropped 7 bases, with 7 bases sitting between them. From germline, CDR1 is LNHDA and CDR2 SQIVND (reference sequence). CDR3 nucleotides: TGTGCCAGTAGTATCTTCCCTAATGAGCAGTTCTTC. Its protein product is CASSIFPNEQFF.

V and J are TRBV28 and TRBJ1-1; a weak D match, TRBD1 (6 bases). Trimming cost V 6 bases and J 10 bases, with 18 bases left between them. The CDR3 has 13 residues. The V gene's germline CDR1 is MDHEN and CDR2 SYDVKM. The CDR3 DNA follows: TGTGCCAGCAGACAGTCGGTCGGGGGCCTAGCTTTCTTT. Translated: CASRQSVGGLAFF.

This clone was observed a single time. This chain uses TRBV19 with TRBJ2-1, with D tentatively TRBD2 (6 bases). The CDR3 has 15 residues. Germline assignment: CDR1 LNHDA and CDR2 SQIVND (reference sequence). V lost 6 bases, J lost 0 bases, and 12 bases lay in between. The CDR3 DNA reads TGTGCCAGTAGCCCGCCGGGAGTCTCCTACAATGAGCAGTTCTTC. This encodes CASSPPGVSYNEQFF.

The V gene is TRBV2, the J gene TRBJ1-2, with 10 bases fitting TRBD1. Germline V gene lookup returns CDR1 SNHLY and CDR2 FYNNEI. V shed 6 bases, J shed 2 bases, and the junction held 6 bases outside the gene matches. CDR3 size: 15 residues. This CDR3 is CASSAEDRGNYGYTF. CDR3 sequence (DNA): TGTGCCAGCAGCGCAGAGGACAGGGGGAACTATGGCTACACCTTC.

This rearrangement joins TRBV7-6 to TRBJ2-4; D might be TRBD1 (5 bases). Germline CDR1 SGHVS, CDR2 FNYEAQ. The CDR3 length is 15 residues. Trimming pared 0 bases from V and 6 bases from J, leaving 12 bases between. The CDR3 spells CASSLAPGQVNIQYF. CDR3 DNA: TGTGCCAGCAGCTTAGCCCCAGGGCAGGTAAACATTCAGTACTTC.